A single sample is the source of the 14 T cell receptor beta chains below, sequenced in a study of CD8 T cell repertoires and HIV-1 epitope variants. The protocol was immunoSEQ multiplex PCR, while the TCRdb copy is restricted to in-frame clones and leaves out a portion. The sample carries roughly 100,000 clones, roughly four fifths recorded once. The sequenced sample consisted of uncultured baseline CD8+ T cells from peripheral blood mononuclear cells (PBMCs). The receptors stem from a male donor with HIV.

To note about this clone: Lacking the conserved final phenylalanine or tryptophan, this CDR3 likely reflects a read error. No DNA is shown, since the ends of the CDR3 on it are uncertain; the CDR3 is the one TCRdb lists. This rearrangement joins TRBV15 to TRBJ2-7; the D call TRBD2 from the table was never checked on the DNA. The CDR3 contains 13 residues when both ends are counted. CDR1 LNHNV and CDR2 YYDKDF come from the germline V gene (reference sequence). CDR3: CATSRQGGTSVEL.

The chain recombines TRBV4-2 with TRBJ2-1, with TRBD2 identical over 10 bases. The trim removed 1 base at V and 3 bases at J, leaving 12 bases unmatched. CDR1 is LGHNA, CDR2 YNFKEQ, per germline. This CDR3 is 19 amino acids long. CDR3 DNA: TGTGCCAGCAGCCAAGCCTCTAATCCCAGCGGGGGGGGCTACAATGAGCAGTTCTTC. It yields the protein CASSQASNPSGGGYNEQFF.

The chain carries TRBV9 and TRBJ2-7, with TRBD1 identical over 8 bases. Germline V gives CDR1 SGDLS, CDR2 YYNGEE. This CDR3 has 13 amino acids. The V gene end was trimmed by 3 bases and the J gene end by 3 bases; junction bases not matched to a gene: 2. The DNA of the CDR3 is TGTGCCAGCAGCGGCGGACAGGGCTACGAGCAGTACTTC. Translation: CASSGGQGYEQYF.

V gene TRBV5-5 combines with J gene TRBJ1-5; 11 bases align to TRBD1. The CDR3 runs 15 residues. Per the germline V gene, CDR1 is SGHKS and CDR2 is YYEKEE (reference sequence). After removal of 4 bases from V and 5 bases from J, the junction contained 5 bases not matched to a gene. The CDR3, as DNA: TGTGCCAGCAGCGCCCGGGACAGGGGGTATCAGCCCCAGCATTTT. Its translation is CASSARDRGYQPQHF.

This sequence joins TRBV30 and TRBJ2-7; tentatively, D is TRBD1 (6 bases). Germline CDR1 and CDR2: GTSNPN and SVGIG (reference sequence). Between the trimmed V and J ends, which lost 0 bases and 5 bases, there was a span of 14 bases. This CDR3 spans 14 amino acids. The CDR3 sequence is CAWSVGAVLNEQYF. The DNA for the CDR3 is TGTGCCTGGAGTGTGGGGGCGGTCCTTAACGAGCAGTACTTC.

The chain has TRBV2 and TRBJ1-5; D unresolved. This CDR3 comprises 13 residues. From germline, CDR1 is SNHLY and CDR2 FYNNEI. V lost 2 bases and J lost 6, with 8 bases in between. The CDR3 is CASSEFRGQPQHF. Here the CDR3 DNA reads TGTGCCAGCAGTGAATTCAGAGGTCAGCCCCAGCATTTT. Combining the CDR3 with reference TRBV2 and TRBJ1-5 gives the whole variable domain EPEVTQTPSHQVTQMGQEVILRCVPISNHLYFYWYRQILGQKVEFLVSFYNNEISEKSEIFDDQFSVERPDGSNFTLKIRSTKLEDSAMYFCASSEFRGQPQHFGDGTRLSIL.

V usage is TRBV9 and J usage is TRBJ2-1; TRBD2 aligns across 11 bases. The V segment lost 4 bases and the J segment 4 bases; nucleotides outside the gene matches: 4. The CDR3 covers 15 residues. Germline values: CDR1 SGDLS, CDR2 YYNGEE. The CDR3 is CASSTGTSGYNEQFF. Written as DNA, the CDR3 is TGTGCCAGCAGCACCGGGACTAGCGGATACAATGAGCAGTTCTTC.

The chain employs TRBV4-1 and TRBJ1-5; D gene ambiguous. Per the germline V gene, CDR1 is MGHRA and CDR2 is YSYEKL. CDR3 length: 13 amino acids. Trimming left V 4 bases short and J 4 bases short, with 8 bases between. DNA for the CDR3: TGCGCCAGCAGCCCCAGCGAAAATCAGCCCCAGCATTTT. Translating it yields CASSPSENQPQHF.

The chain carries TRBV7-6 and TRBJ2-1; 9 bases match TRBD2. Germline CDR1 SGHVS, CDR2 FNYEAQ. Unmatched junction bases numbered 14, after V lost 8 bases and J lost 0 bases. This CDR3 spans 18 amino acids. The DNA for the CDR3 is TGTGCCAGCTCCATAGGTGGTGCGGGGGGGAGCTCCTACAATGAGCAGTTCTTC. This translates into CASSIGGAGGSSYNEQFF.

The chain links TRBV2 to TRBJ2-2, with TRBD1 identical over 7 bases. V lost 5 bases, J lost 4 bases, and 7 bases stayed unmatched. CDR1 is SNHLY and CDR2 is FYNNEI in the germline V gene. CDR3 length equals 15 residues. CDR3 region: CASSSDRVSTGELFF. The CDR3 DNA reads TGTGCCAGCAGTTCTGACAGGGTGTCCACCGGGGAGCTGTTTTTT.

The DNA for the CDR3 is TGCGCCAGCAGCTCAGGGGGCGCATCCGGGGAGCTGTTTTTT. Translating it yields CASSSGGASGELFF. This chain uses TRBV5-1 with TRBJ2-2; TRBD1 agrees at 8 bases. The CDR3 is made up of 14 amino acids. Germline V lookup: CDR1 SGHRS, CDR2 YFSETQ. Germline trimming cut 3 bases from V and 6 bases from J; bases unmatched to any gene: 4.

As regards this clone: The junction departs from germline at one end; a sequencing error may be responsible. V usage is TRBV14 and J usage is TRBJ2-1; 9 positions agree with TRBD2. Germline V gene sequence: CDR1 SGHDN, CDR2 FVKESK. The CDR3 is 14 residues long. In DNA, the CDR3 is TGTGCCAACAGCCGCGGGGGGGGCTACAATGAGCAGTTCTTC. It yields the protein CANSRGGGYNEQFF. Full variable domain (remainder filled in from reference TRBV14 and TRBJ2-1): EAGVTQFPSHSVIEKGQTVTLRCDPISGHDNLYWYRRVMGKEIKFLLHFVKESKQDESGMPNNRFLAERTGGTYSTLKVQPAELEDSGVYFCANSRGGGYNEQFFGPGTRLTVL.

The chain couples TRBV6-6 to TRBJ1-6; D not certain. Trimming left V 0 bases short and J 9 bases short, with 9 bases between. Germline values: CDR1 MNHNY, CDR2 SVGAGI (reference sequence). The CDR3 runs to 14 residues. CDR3 protein: CASSYSTNRSPLHF. Here the CDR3 DNA reads TGTGCCAGCAGTTACTCAACCAATCGTTCACCCCTCCACTTT.

This clone was recorded a few times. The same CDR3 also results from other DNA sequences found in this sample. The genes are TRBV19 and TRBJ1-5; D is unclear. Germline V gives CDR1 LNHDA, CDR2 SQIVND (reference sequence). V was pared by 5 bases and J by 0 bases, with 5 bases between. The CDR3 has 13 residues. The DNA of the CDR3 is TGTGCCAGTAGTGTAAGTAGCAATCAGCCCCAGCATTTT. It yields the protein CASSVSSNQPQHF.